A single sample is the source of the 26 T cell receptor beta chains below, sequenced in a study of monozygotic twins with inflammatory bowel disease. TCRdb reprocessed the 5' RACE reads and stores each CDR3 protein as one record, lacking DNA. This repertoire includes a few hundred thousand distinct CDR3 sequences. The sequenced sample was blood. All receptors derive from a human donor with ulcerative colitis or Crohn's disease, or a healthy co-twin of an affected twin (not recorded which).

The V call is TRBV4-2, the J call TRBJ2-5; TCRdb designates TRBD2, a call that cannot be tested without DNA. The CDR3 sequence is 21 residues long. Germline V gene data show CDR1 as LGHNA and CDR2 as YNFKEQ. CDR3 protein: CASSRGAGLAGSNARAGTQYF.

The genes are TRBV5-1 and TRBJ2-3. From germline, CDR1 is SGHRS and CDR2 YFSETQ. The CDR3 sequence is 12 residues long. CDR3: CASSLASDTQYF. The whole variable domain, filled in from reference TRBV5-1 and TRBJ2-3, reads KAGVTQTPRYLIKTRGQQVTLSCSPISGHRSVSWYQQTPGQGLQFLFEYFSETQRNKGNFPGRFSGRQFSNSRSEMNVSTLELGDSALYLCASSLASDTQYFGPGTRLTVL.

The gene calls are TRBV20-1 and TRBJ2-3; TCRdb returns TRBD1, unconfirmable since there is no DNA. Germline V lookup: CDR1 DFQATT, CDR2 SNEGSKA (reference sequence). The CDR3 is 12 amino acids. Here the CDR3 reads CSAPRGDDTQYF.

This chain uses TRBV28 with TRBJ2-1; there is no DNA to check the TCRdb D call of TRBD1. The germline gives CDR1 MDHEN, CDR2 SYDVKM. The CDR3 length is 16 residues. CDR3 sequence reads: CASSLSGVGSYNEQFF.

V usage is TRBV5-6 and J usage is TRBJ1-1. The length of the CDR3 is 13 residues. CDR1 is SGHDT, CDR2 YYEEEE, per germline. CDR3 sequence reads: CASSLRGPTEAFF.

V usage is TRBV20-1 and J usage is TRBJ2-3; the D call from TCRdb, TRBD2, cannot be confirmed without DNA. Germline loops: CDR1 DFQATT, CDR2 SNEGSKA (reference sequence). This CDR3 is 14 amino acids long. The CDR3 loop reads CSARLAGGGDTQYF.

The chain combines TRBV21-1 with TRBJ2-5; the TRBD2 assignment by TCRdb is unverifiable without DNA. TRBV21-1 is a pseudogene segment. The CDR3 is 17 amino acids. The CDR3 spells CASSKGTTIMMEETQYF.

The V call is TRBV9, the J call TRBJ2-1. The CDR3 sequence is 16 residues long. In germline, CDR1 is SGDLS, CDR2 YYNGEE. This CDR3 is CASSVLAGSSYNEQFF.

This CDR3 is CAWTGQGSYEQYF. V usage is TRBV30 and J usage is TRBJ2-7; there is no DNA to check the TCRdb D call of TRBD1. The CDR3 totals 13 residues. Germline values: CDR1 GTSNPN, CDR2 SVGIG (reference sequence).

The chain links TRBV7-8 to TRBJ2-1; the D gene TCRdb calls, TRBD1, cannot be checked with no DNA. Germline CDR1 SGHVS, CDR2 FQNEAQ. This CDR3 comprises 15 residues. The CDR3 spells CASSSGQVIYNEQFF.

The chain employs TRBV24-1 and TRBJ2-2. The CDR3 runs 15 residues. The germline V gene encodes CDR1 KGHDR and CDR2 SFDVKD. CDR3: CATSDPRMNTGELFF.

The chain links TRBV20-1 to TRBJ1-6. The CDR3 extends over 16 amino acids. The germline CDR1 and CDR2 sequences are DFQATT and SNEGSKA (reference sequence). This CDR3 is CSARGGIATYNSPLHF.

The rearrangement joins TRBV10-3 to TRBJ2-4; the TCRdb D gene call, TRBD2, has no DNA to confirm it. The germline gives CDR1 ENHRY, CDR2 SYGVKD. The CDR3 contains 18 residues. This chain's CDR3 is CAIPKAGGPRVAKNIQYF.

V gene TRBV20-1 combines with J gene TRBJ1-5. Germline loops: CDR1 DFQATT, CDR2 SNEGSKA (reference sequence). This CDR3 spans 12 amino acids. CDR3 loop: CSARVGSQPQHF.

The chain joins TRBV7-6 to TRBJ2-1; the TCRdb D gene call, TRBD2, has no DNA to confirm it. The CDR3 loop spans 15 amino acids. Germline CDR1 and CDR2: SGHVS and FNYEAQ. Here the CDR3 reads CASSLTAGGRNEQFF.

The chain combines TRBV3-1 with TRBJ2-6. Germline CDR1 LGHDT, CDR2 YNNKEL (reference sequence). CDR3 length: 15 amino acids. The chain's CDR3 is CASSQDILGANVLTF.

The V and J genes are TRBV5-4 and TRBJ1-3; lacking DNA, the TRBD1 call made by TCRdb goes unchecked. In germline, CDR1 is SGHNT, CDR2 YYREEE (reference sequence). The CDR3 totals 16 residues. CDR3 loop: CASSLEAGQRGNTIYF. The whole variable domain, remainder taken from reference TRBV5-4 and TRBJ1-3, is ETGVTQSPTHLIKTRGQQVTLRCSSQSGHNTVSWYQQALGQGPQFIFQYYREEENGRGNFPPRFSGLQFPNYSSELNVNALELDDSALYLCASSLEAGQRGNTIYFGEGSWLTVV.

The chain is built from TRBV9 and TRBJ2-2; TCRdb gives TRBD1 as the D gene, but with no DNA this cannot be confirmed. This CDR3 comprises 19 residues. Germline assignment: CDR1 SGDLS and CDR2 YYNGEE. CDR3 loop: CASSQPRGQGASNTGELFF.

V is TRBV10-2 and J is TRBJ2-7; with no DNA, the TCRdb D assignment of TRBD1 cannot be verified. Looked up from germline, CDR1 is WSHSY and CDR2 is SAAADI. The CDR3 spans 14 residues. The CDR3 reads CASSERQGLFEQYF.

The V call is TRBV7-2, the J call TRBJ2-5; TCRdb's assignment of TRBD1 cannot be checked, as there is no DNA. Germline-derived CDR1 and CDR2 are SGHTA and FQGNSA. There are 15 residues in the CDR3. The CDR3 here is CASSSQDRPIETQYF.

The chain employs TRBV11-2 and TRBJ2-2. The CDR3 covers 16 residues. The germline V gene has CDR1 SGHAT and CDR2 FQNNGV. CDR3 sequence: CASSLRLAAVTGELFF.

V and J are TRBV12-3 or TRBV12-4 and TRBJ2-2; TCRdb indicates TRBD1, and absent DNA this call remains unverified. The CDR3 runs to 14 residues. The CDR3 loop reads CASSRQGNTGELFF.

The V and J genes are TRBV11-2 and TRBJ2-1; TCRdb designates TRBD2, a call that cannot be tested without DNA. From germline, CDR1 is SGHAT and CDR2 FQNNGV. CDR3 length equals 13 residues. The chain's CDR3 is CASSRTTPNEQFF.

V is TRBV5-4 and J is TRBJ2-7; TCRdb picks TRBD1, but there is no DNA to check that call. Germline V CDR1 and CDR2: SGHNT, YYREEE (reference sequence). The CDR3 extends over 14 amino acids. The CDR3 is CASSPSGTGNEQYF.

The chain carries TRBV12-3 or TRBV12-4 and TRBJ2-1; the D call from TCRdb, TRBD2, cannot be confirmed without DNA. The CDR3 runs 15 residues. CDR3 loop: CASSFERGAGNEQFF.

This chain connects TRBV13 to TRBJ2-2; TCRdb indicates TRBD1, and absent DNA this call remains unverified. CDR3 length: 16 amino acids. Germline-derived CDR1 and CDR2 are PRHDT and FYEKMQ (reference sequence). This CDR3 reads CASRRTFTGQTGELFF.